A selection of T cell receptor beta chains follows, all from one sample in a study of OX40 agonist ivuxolimab in advanced cancers. Repertoires were generated with immunoSEQ multiplex PCR, while TCRdb's copy carries only in-frame clones and drops some. The table includes under 20,000 clones, 84% detected once. Material: CD4+ or CD8+ T cells sorted from blood, obtained in a trial of the OX40 agonist ivuxolimab. All receptors derive from an adult with an advanced solid tumor such as melanoma, head and neck, liver or kidney cancer. The CDR3 runs from the conserved cysteine through the conserved F or W. The D gene is left open where the match is weak. Clone size is given for some rows only: seen once, a few or many times, or a class if the clone is expanded.

v_gene: TRBV2; abundance: few; j_gene: TRBJ1-4; d_gene: TRBD1; CDR3nt: TGTGCCAGCAGTGCCGGGACAGGTGAAAAACTGTTTTTT; CDR3aa: CASSAGTGEKLFF
v_gene: TRBV27; abundance: .; j_gene: TRBJ2-3; d_gene: TRBD2; CDR3nt: TGTGCCAGCAGTTTAGGAGCGGGGACAGATACGCAGTATTTT; CDR3aa: CASSLGAGTDTQYF
v_gene: TRBV5-8; abundance: .; j_gene: TRBJ2-7; d_gene: TRBD2; CDR3nt: TGTGCCAGCAGTAGAACGGGACTAGCGGGAATGTGGTCCTACGAGCAGTACTTC; CDR3aa: CASSRTGLAGMWSYEQYF
v_gene: TRBV5-1; abundance: .; j_gene: TRBJ1-3; d_gene: .; CDR3nt: TGCGCCAGCAGCGTCGGGACTTATGGAAACACCATATATTTT; CDR3aa: CASSVGTYGNTIYF
v_gene: TRBV28; abundance: .; j_gene: TRBJ1-1; d_gene: .; CDR3nt: TGTGCCAGCACATTACCCCACGGGGGAATCGAAGAAGCTTTCTTT; CDR3aa: CASTLPHGGIEEAFF
v_gene: TRBV18; abundance: .; j_gene: TRBJ2-2; d_gene: TRBD2; CDR3nt: TGTGCCAGCTCACCAAGCGGGAGGGCGAACACCGGGGAGCTGTTTTTT; CDR3aa: CASSPSGRANTGELFF
v_gene: TRBV4-1; abundance: .; j_gene: TRBJ1-3; d_gene: .; CDR3nt: TGCGCCAGCAGCCAACCTTCTACTGGAAACACCATATATTTT; CDR3aa: CASSQPSTGNTIYF
v_gene: TRBV12-5; abundance: .; j_gene: TRBJ2-1; d_gene: .; CDR3nt: TGTGCTAGTGGTTTGGTACAGAATAGCGTACCCTCCTACAATGAGCAGTTCTTC; CDR3aa: CASGLVQNSVPSYNEQFF
v_gene: TRBV5-1; abundance: .; j_gene: TRBJ1-6; d_gene: .; CDR3nt: TGCGCCAGCAGCCTGGGAGTCGGGGAACCCCTCCACTTT; CDR3aa: CASSLGVGEPLHF
v_gene: TRBV5-1; abundance: .; j_gene: TRBJ2-3; d_gene: .; CDR3nt: TGCGCCAGCAGCCTCGGGGATAGCACAGATACGCAGTATTTT; CDR3aa: CASSLGDSTDTQYF
v_gene: TRBV5-1; abundance: .; j_gene: TRBJ2-2; d_gene: .; CDR3nt: TGCGCCAGCAGCTTGGAGGAGGGATTCGGGGAGCTGTTTTTT; CDR3aa: CASSLEEGFGELFF
v_gene: TRBV5-6; abundance: .; j_gene: TRBJ1-1; d_gene: .; CDR3nt: TGTGCCAGCAGCTTGTACCCAGCCATGGACACTGAAGCTTTCTTT; CDR3aa: CASSLYPAMDTEAFF
v_gene: TRBV2; abundance: .; j_gene: TRBJ1-1; d_gene: .; CDR3nt: TGTGCCAGAGCCTCGGGGAGTATGAACACTGAAGCTTTCTTT; CDR3aa: CARASGSMNTEAFF
v_gene: TRBV9; abundance: .; j_gene: TRBJ2-7; d_gene: .; CDR3nt: TGTGCCAGCAGCGTACAGGAGCGGGCCACCTACGAGCAGTACTTC; CDR3aa: CASSVQERATYEQYF
v_gene: TRBV18; abundance: once; j_gene: TRBJ2-1; d_gene: .; CDR3nt: TGTGCCAGCTCACCCGGGACTCGCTCCTACAATGAGCAGTTCTTC; CDR3aa: CASSPGTRSYNEQFF
v_gene: TRBV6-1; abundance: .; j_gene: TRBJ1-1; d_gene: .; CDR3nt: TGTGCCAGCAGTGAATCTGGGAGGGGTGAAGCTTTCTTT; CDR3aa: CASSESGRGEAFF
v_gene: TRBV14; abundance: .; j_gene: TRBJ1-2; d_gene: .; CDR3nt: TGTGCCAGCAGCCAAGTAAAAGGGGCTGGGCGAGGTGGCTATGGCTACACCTTC; CDR3aa: CASSQVKGAGRGGYGYTF
v_gene: TRBV19; abundance: .; j_gene: TRBJ1-4; d_gene: .; CDR3nt: TGTGCCAGTAGCCGCCGCAGGGAGGGTAATGAAAAACTGTTTTTT; CDR3aa: CASSRRREGNEKLFF
v_gene: TRBV7-6; abundance: few; j_gene: TRBJ1-6; d_gene: .; CDR3nt: TGTGCCAGCAGCTTATTTGGAGGAGTGAATTCACCCCTCCACTTT; CDR3aa: CASSLFGGVNSPLHF
v_gene: TRBV11-2; abundance: .; j_gene: TRBJ1-1; d_gene: .; CDR3nt: TGTGCCAGCAGCTGGGGGCAGGGTCTAGAGGCTTTCTTT; CDR3aa: CASSWGQGLEAFF
v_gene: TRBV30; abundance: few; j_gene: TRBJ2-7; d_gene: .; CDR3nt: TGTGCCTGGAGTGTAGGGCAGGGGTACGAGCAGTACTTC; CDR3aa: CAWSVGQGYEQYF
v_gene: TRBV5-1; abundance: .; j_gene: TRBJ2-5; d_gene: .; CDR3nt: TGCGCCAGCAGCTTGGACGGTAGCCAGTACTTC; CDR3aa: CASSLDGSQYF
v_gene: TRBV27; abundance: few; j_gene: TRBJ1-2; d_gene: .; CDR3nt: TGTGCCAGCAGTTTATCCTGGGGGGACTATGGCTACACCTTC; CDR3aa: CASSLSWGDYGYTF